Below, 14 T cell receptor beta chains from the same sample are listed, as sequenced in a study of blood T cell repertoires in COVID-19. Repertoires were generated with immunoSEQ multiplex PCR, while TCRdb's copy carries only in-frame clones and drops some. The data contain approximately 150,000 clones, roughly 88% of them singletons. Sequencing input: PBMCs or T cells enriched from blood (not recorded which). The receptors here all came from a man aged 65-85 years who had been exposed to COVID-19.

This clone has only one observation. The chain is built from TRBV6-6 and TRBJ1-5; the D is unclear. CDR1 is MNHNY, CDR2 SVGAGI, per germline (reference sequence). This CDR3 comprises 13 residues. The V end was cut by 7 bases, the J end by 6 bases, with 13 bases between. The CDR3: CASKEEGRQPQHF. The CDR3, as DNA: TGTGCCAGCAAGGAGGAGGGCCGTCAGCCCCAGCATTTT.

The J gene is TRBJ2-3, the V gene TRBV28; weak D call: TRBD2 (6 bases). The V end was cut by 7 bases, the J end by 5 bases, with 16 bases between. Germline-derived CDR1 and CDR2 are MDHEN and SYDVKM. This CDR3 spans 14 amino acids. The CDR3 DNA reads TGTGCCAGCACCCCCAAGGGGCGGGGAGATACGCAGTATTTT. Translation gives CASTPKGRGDTQYF. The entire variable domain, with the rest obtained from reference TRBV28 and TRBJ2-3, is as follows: DVKVTQSSRYLVKRTGEKVFLECVQDMDHENMFWYRQDPGLGLRLIYFSYDVKMKEKGDIPEGYSVSREKKERFSLILESASTNQTSMYLCASTPKGRGDTQYFGPGTRLTVL.

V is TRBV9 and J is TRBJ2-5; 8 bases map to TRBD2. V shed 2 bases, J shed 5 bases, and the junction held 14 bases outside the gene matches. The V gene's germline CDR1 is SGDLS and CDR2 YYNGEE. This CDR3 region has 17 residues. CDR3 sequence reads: CASSVTGLASDWETQYF. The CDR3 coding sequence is TGTGCCAGCAGCGTTACCGGACTAGCCTCCGATTGGGAGACCCAGTACTTC. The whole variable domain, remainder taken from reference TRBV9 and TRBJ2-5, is DSGVTQTPKHLITATGQRVTLRCSPRSGDLSVYWYQQSLDQGLQFLIQYYNGEERAKGNILERFSAQQFPDLHSELNLSSLELGDSALYFCASSVTGLASDWETQYFGPGTRLLVL.

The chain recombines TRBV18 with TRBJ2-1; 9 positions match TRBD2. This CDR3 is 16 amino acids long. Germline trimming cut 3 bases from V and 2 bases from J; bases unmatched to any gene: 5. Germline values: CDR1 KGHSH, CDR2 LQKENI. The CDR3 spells CASSPIAGDTYNEQFF. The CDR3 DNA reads TGTGCCAGCTCACCGATAGCGGGGGACACCTACAATGAGCAGTTCTTC. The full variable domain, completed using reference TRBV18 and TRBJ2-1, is NAGVMQNPRHLVRRRGQEARLRCSPMKGHSHVYWYRQLPEEGLKFMVYLQKENIIDESGMPKERFSAEFPKEGPSILRIQQVVRGDSAAYFCASSPIAGDTYNEQFFGPGTRLTVL.

CDR3 sequence reads: CASSAGTGGNPGELFF. In DNA form, the CDR3 reads TGTGCCAGCAGCGCTGGGACAGGGGGCAATCCCGGGGAGCTGTTTTTT. The chain links TRBV21-1 to TRBJ2-2; whether TRBD1, the table's D call, matches the DNA was not checked. TRBV21-1 is a documented pseudogene. The CDR3 sequence is 16 residues long.

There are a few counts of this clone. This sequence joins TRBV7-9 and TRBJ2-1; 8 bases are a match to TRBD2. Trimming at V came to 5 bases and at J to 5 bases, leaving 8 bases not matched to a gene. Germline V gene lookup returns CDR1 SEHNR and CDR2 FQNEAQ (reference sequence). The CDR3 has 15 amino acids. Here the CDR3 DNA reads TGTGCCAGCAGCATGAGACTAGCGCAACACAATGAGCAGTTCTTC. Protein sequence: CASSMRLAQHNEQFF.

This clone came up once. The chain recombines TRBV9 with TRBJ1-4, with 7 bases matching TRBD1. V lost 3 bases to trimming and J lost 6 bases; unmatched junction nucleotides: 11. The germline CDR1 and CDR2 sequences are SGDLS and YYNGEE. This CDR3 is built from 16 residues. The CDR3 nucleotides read TGTGCCAGCAGCGCAGAGGTGGGACAGCGATATGAAAAACTGTTTTTT. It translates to CASSAEVGQRYEKLFF.

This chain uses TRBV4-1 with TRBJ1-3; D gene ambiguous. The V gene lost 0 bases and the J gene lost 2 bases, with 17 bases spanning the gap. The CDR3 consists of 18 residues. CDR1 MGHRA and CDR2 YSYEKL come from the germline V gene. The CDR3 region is CASSQDPTRVLTGNTIYF. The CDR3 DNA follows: TGCGCCAGCAGCCAAGATCCAACCCGGGTACTCACTGGAAACACCATATATTTT.

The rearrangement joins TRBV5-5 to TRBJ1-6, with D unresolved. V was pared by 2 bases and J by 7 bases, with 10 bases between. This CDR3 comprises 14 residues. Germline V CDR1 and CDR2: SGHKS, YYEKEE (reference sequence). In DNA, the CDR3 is TGTGCCAGCAGCTTTCGAACAGAAAATTCACCCCTCCACTTT. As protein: CASSFRTENSPLHF.

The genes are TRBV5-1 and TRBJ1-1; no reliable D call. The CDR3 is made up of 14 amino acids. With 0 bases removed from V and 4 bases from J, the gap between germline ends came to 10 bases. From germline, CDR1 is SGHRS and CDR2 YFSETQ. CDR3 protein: CASSLVAGTTEAFF. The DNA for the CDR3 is TGCGCCAGCAGCTTGGTGGCGGGAACCACTGAAGCTTTCTTT.

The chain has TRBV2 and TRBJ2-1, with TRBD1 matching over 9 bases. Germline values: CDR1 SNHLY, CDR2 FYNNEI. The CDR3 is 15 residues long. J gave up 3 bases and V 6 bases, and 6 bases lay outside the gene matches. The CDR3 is CASRTRQGVYNEQFF. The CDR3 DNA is TGTGCCAGCAGGACGAGACAGGGGGTCTACAATGAGCAGTTCTTC. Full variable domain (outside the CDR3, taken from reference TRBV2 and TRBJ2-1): EPEVTQTPSHQVTQMGQEVILRCVPISNHLYFYWYRQILGQKVEFLVSFYNNEISEKSEIFDDQFSVERPDGSNFTLKIRSTKLEDSAMYFCASRTRQGVYNEQFFGPGTRLTVL.

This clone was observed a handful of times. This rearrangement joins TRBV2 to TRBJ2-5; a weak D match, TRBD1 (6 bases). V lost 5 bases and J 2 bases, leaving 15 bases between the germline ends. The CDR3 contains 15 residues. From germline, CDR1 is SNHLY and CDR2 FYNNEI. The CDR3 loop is CASSSDRSRQETQYF. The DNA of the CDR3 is TGTGCCAGCAGTTCTGACAGGAGCCGGCAAGAGACCCAGTACTTC.

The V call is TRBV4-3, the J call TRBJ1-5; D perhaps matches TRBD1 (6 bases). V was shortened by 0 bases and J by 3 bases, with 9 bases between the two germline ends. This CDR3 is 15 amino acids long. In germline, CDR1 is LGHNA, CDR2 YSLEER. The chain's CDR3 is CASSQDHRVNQPQHF. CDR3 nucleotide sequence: TGCGCCAGCAGCCAAGATCACAGGGTCAATCAGCCCCAGCATTTT.

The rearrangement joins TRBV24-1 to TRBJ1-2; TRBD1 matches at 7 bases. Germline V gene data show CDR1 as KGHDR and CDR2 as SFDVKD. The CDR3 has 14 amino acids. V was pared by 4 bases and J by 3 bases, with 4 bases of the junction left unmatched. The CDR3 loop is CATSDSRGDYGYTF. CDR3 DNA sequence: TGTGCCACCAGTGACTCCAGGGGGGACTATGGCTACACCTTC.